These 22 T cell receptor beta chains originate from one sample sequenced in a study of cytomegalovirus exposure and HLA in healthy donors (TCRdb year 2017). The library was generated by the immunoSEQ multiplex PCR assay. TCRdb's version of the immuneACCESS table is confined to in-frame rearrangements and falls short of the full clone set. An unresolved V gene accounts for under half of the shortfall where checked; the remainder is of unknown origin. This sample gives some 170,000 clones in total; more than 70% of them show up just once. The ten largest clones represent about 10% of the sample. Material: PBMCs. The source of these receptors is a man aged 30 to 45 in good health and CMV-seropositive.

The rearrangement links TRBV27 to TRBJ2-7; 9 bases match TRBD1. The CDR3 has 13 amino acids. Germline V gives CDR1 MNHEY, CDR2 SMNVEV (reference sequence). The V gene end was trimmed by 8 bases and the J gene end by 6 bases; junction bases not matched to a gene: 8. The CDR3 region is CASGWDRAAEQYF. The CDR3 region has the DNA TGTGCCAGCGGCTGGGACAGGGCCGCCGAGCAGTACTTC.

A single count supports this clone. The chain couples TRBV19 to TRBJ1-5; D possibly corresponds to TRBD1 (5 bases). The CDR3 totals 17 residues. Germline CDR1 is LNHDA and CDR2 is SQIVND (reference sequence). The V end lost 1 base, the J end lost 6 bases, and 19 bases lay between the germline ends. The CDR3 coding sequence is TGTGCCAGTAGTATAGCGCTGCTGGGGGAGGTAGGTCAGCCCCAGCATTTT. Encoded protein: CASSIALLGEVGQPQHF.

The chain links TRBV19 to TRBJ2-2; possible D gene TRBD1, 6 bases. Trimming shortened V by 6 bases and J by 2 bases, and 10 bases separated the two germline ends. The germline gives CDR1 LNHDA, CDR2 SQIVND (reference sequence). The CDR3 is made up of 14 amino acids. In nucleotides, the CDR3 is TGTGCCAGTAGCCGGACAGACAACACCGGGGAGCTGTTTTTT. As protein: CASSRTDNTGELFF.

The gene calls are TRBV19 and TRBJ2-1; TRBD2 aligns across 14 bases. V shed 7 bases and J 7 bases; nucleotides not matched to a gene: 12. Per germline, CDR1 LNHDA and CDR2 SQIVND (reference sequence). This CDR3 is 17 amino acids long. CDR3 loop: CASTPGLAGVGNNEQFF. CDR3 nucleotides: TGTGCCAGTACTCCGGGACTAGCGGGAGTAGGGAATAATGAGCAGTTCTTC.

The chain employs TRBV10-3 and TRBJ2-1, with TRBD2 matching over 14 bases. The V segment lost 6 bases and the J segment 7 bases; nucleotides outside the gene matches: 2. The V gene's germline CDR1 is ENHRY and CDR2 SYGVKD. CDR3 size: 14 residues. CDR3 coding DNA: TGTGCCATCAGGACTAGCGGGAGGGCAAATGAGCAGTTCTTC. Protein sequence: CAIRTSGRANEQFF.

The chain combines TRBV19 with TRBJ1-6, with D possibly TRBD1 on 6 matching bases. The germline V gene has CDR1 LNHDA and CDR2 SQIVND (reference sequence). The ends were cut back, 9 bases at V and 4 bases at J, with 10 bases in the middle. This CDR3 comprises 13 residues. The CDR3 reads CASRGQYNSPLHF. CDR3 in DNA: TGTGCCAGCAGAGGACAGTATAATTCACCCCTCCACTTT.

J is TRBJ1-1 and V is TRBV9; D may be TRBD1 (5 bases). Germline CDR1 SGDLS, CDR2 YYNGEE. The length of the CDR3 is 14 residues. The V end lost 7 bases, the J end lost 3 bases, and 16 bases lay between the germline ends. The CDR3 sequence: CASAAGGVDTEAFF. The CDR3 bases are TGTGCCAGCGCCGCCGGGGGGGTCGACACTGAAGCTTTCTTT.

V and J are TRBV4-1 and TRBJ2-1; D remains unclear. The germline V gene has CDR1 MGHRA and CDR2 YSYEKL. V was pared by 0 bases and J by 12 bases, with 18 bases between. This CDR3 comprises 15 residues. The CDR3 is CASSQDANSFFVQFF. As DNA, the CDR3 is TGCGCCAGCAGCCAAGATGCGAACTCCTTTTTCGTGCAGTTCTTC.

As DNA, the CDR3 is TGTGCCAGCAGCGTAGCTCAGGGTATCACTGAAGCTTTCTTT. This gives the protein CASSVAQGITEAFF. The chain couples TRBV9 to TRBJ1-1; D perhaps matches TRBD1 (5 bases). This CDR3 has 14 residues. V lost 0 bases and J 4 bases, leaving 10 bases between the germline ends. CDR1 SGDLS and CDR2 YYNGEE come from the germline V gene. Full variable domain (remainder filled in from reference TRBV9 and TRBJ1-1): DSGVTQTPKHLITATGQRVTLRCSPRSGDLSVYWYQQSLDQGLQFLIQYYNGEERAKGNILERFSAQQFPDLHSELNLSSLELGDSALYFCASSVAQGITEAFFGQGTRLTVV.

The chain carries TRBV9 and TRBJ2-2; 10 bases align to TRBD2. Germline V gene data show CDR1 as SGDLS and CDR2 as YYNGEE. The CDR3 consists of 16 residues. V trimming: 4 bases; J trimming: 4 bases; junction bases outside the gene matches: 7. The CDR3 reads CASSYLSGGATGELFF. The CDR3 coding sequence is TGTGCCAGCAGCTATCTAAGCGGGGGGGCCACCGGGGAGCTGTTTTTT.

V is TRBV5-1 and J is TRBJ2-3; the D is unclear. Trimming left V 6 bases short and J 2 bases short, with 16 bases between. Germline V lookup: CDR1 SGHRS, CDR2 YFSETQ. This CDR3 is 15 amino acids long. In DNA form, the CDR3 reads TGCGCCAGCAACCCCGGGTCCCTATTCACAGATACGCAGTATTTT. Its protein is CASNPGSLFTDTQYF.

The genes are TRBV28 and TRBJ1-5; D may be TRBD1 (5 bases). Germline values: CDR1 MDHEN, CDR2 SYDVKM. This CDR3 has 14 amino acids. The V end was cut by 5 bases, the J end by 3 bases, with 11 bases between. The CDR3 loop is CASSGDRYNQPQHF. Here the CDR3 DNA reads TGTGCCAGCAGTGGAGACAGATACAATCAGCCCCAGCATTTT.

The chain couples TRBV28 to TRBJ2-5; tentatively, D is TRBD1 (6 bases). CDR1 MDHEN and CDR2 SYDVKM come from the germline V gene. The germline V and J ends were trimmed by 4 bases and 1 base, with 10 bases remaining between them. The CDR3 totals 14 residues. For the CDR3, the DNA is TGTGCCAGCAGTTCCAGGGGTCCCCAAGAGACCCAGTACTTC. Its protein product is CASSSRGPQETQYF.

This chain links TRBV19 with TRBJ2-7; perhaps TRBD2 as D (7 bases). The CDR3 is 14 amino acids. CDR1 is LNHDA, CDR2 SQIVND, per germline (reference sequence). V shed 5 bases and J shed 3 bases, with 14 bases lying between them. This CDR3 is CASSLGGAFYEQYF. The DNA of the CDR3 is TGTGCCAGTAGTCTGGGGGGGGCGTTCTACGAGCAGTACTTC.

This clone is a singleton in its sample. J is TRBJ2-1 and V is TRBV28; 8 bases agree with TRBD2. Germline V CDR1 and CDR2: MDHEN, SYDVKM. This CDR3 contains 15 residues. J lost 8 bases, V lost 4 bases, and 10 bases had no gene match. CDR3 sequence reads: CASSSSGTRVHEQFF. The CDR3 DNA follows: TGTGCCAGCAGTTCTTCCGGGACTAGAGTCCATGAGCAGTTCTTC.

V usage is TRBV7-2 and J usage is TRBJ2-7; 9 bases agree with TRBD1. Trimming cost V 8 bases and J 3 bases; bases outside gene matches: 14. Germline loops: CDR1 SGHTA, CDR2 FQGNSA. This CDR3 region has 16 residues. The CDR3 sequence: CASSRGRGTGSYEQYF. The CDR3 DNA reads as TGTGCCAGCTCCAGGGGGCGGGGGACAGGGAGCTACGAGCAGTACTTC.

The CDR3 DNA sequence: TGTGCCACCTGCTGGCGGGAGGGCAAGAACGAGCAGTACTTC. It is translated as CATCWREGKNEQYF. This rearrangement joins TRBV28 to TRBJ2-7; the match to TRBD2 covers 9 bases. Losses at the gene ends were 10 bases for V and 5 bases for J; bases not matched to a gene: 12. CDR3 size: 14 residues. Germline CDR1 reads MDHEN; CDR2 reads SYDVKM.

CDR3 nucleotides: TGCGCCAGCAGCTTGGACGGAGGGGACGGGGCCAACGTCCTGACTTTC. Translated, it gives CASSLDGGDGANVLTF. The V call is TRBV5-1, the J call TRBJ2-6, with D perhaps TRBD2 (6 bases). The germline gives CDR1 SGHRS, CDR2 YFSETQ. This CDR3 is 16 amino acids long. V lost 0 bases and J 4 bases, leaving 11 bases between the germline ends.

J is TRBJ1-2 and V is TRBV18; D not certain. Trimming stripped 2 bases from V and 4 bases from J, with 8 bases between. The germline gives CDR1 KGHSH, CDR2 LQKENI. The CDR3 is made up of 13 amino acids. The CDR3 coding sequence is TGTGCCAGCTCACCAGAGTATGTCTATGGCTACACCTTC. This encodes CASSPEYVYGYTF.

This clone appeared once. The genes are TRBV30 and TRBJ2-1; 13 bases match TRBD2. The CDR3 extends over 15 amino acids. Germline-derived CDR1 and CDR2 are GTSNPN and SVGIG (reference sequence). J was trimmed by 2 bases and V by 5 bases; bases with no gene match: 3. The CDR3 is CAWGGLAGAYNEQFF. The CDR3 DNA reads TGTGCCTGGGGCGGACTAGCGGGGGCCTACAATGAGCAGTTCTTC.

The chain couples TRBV11-1 to TRBJ2-7; 7 bases agree with TRBD1. V was pared by 3 bases and J by 3 bases, with 2 bases of the junction left unmatched. Germline V CDR1 and CDR2: SGHAT, FQDESV (reference sequence). The CDR3 totals 13 residues. DNA for the CDR3: TGTGCCAGCAGCTTGGGACAGAGCTACGAGCAGTACTTC. This encodes CASSLGQSYEQYF.

The V call is TRBV29-1, the J call TRBJ2-2, with TRBD1 matching 7 bases. CDR1 and CDR2 from the germline V gene are SQVTM and ANQGSEA. The CDR3 sequence is 13 residues long. After removal of 4 bases from V and 1 base from J, the junction contained 0 bases not matched to a gene. CDR3 in DNA: TGCAGCGTTGGACAGGGGAACACCGGGGAGCTGTTTTTT. Translating it yields CSVGQGNTGELFF.